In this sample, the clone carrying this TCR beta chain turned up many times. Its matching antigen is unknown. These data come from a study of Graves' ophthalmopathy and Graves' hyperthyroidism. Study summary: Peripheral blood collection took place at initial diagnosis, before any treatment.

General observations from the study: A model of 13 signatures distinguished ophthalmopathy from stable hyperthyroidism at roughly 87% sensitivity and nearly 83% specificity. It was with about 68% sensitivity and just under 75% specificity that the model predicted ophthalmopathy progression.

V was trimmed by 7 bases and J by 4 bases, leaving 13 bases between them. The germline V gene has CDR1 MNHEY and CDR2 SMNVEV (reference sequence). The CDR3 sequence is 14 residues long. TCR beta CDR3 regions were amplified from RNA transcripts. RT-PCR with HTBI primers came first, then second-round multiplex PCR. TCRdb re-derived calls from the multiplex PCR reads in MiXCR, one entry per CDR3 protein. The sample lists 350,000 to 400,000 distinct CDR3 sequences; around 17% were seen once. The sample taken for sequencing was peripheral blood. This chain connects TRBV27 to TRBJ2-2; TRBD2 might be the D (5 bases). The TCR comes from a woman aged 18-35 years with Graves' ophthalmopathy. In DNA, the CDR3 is TGTGCCAGCACCCCCGGGATGTTCACCGGGGAGCTGTTTTTT. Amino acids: CASTPGMFTGELFF.